Shown below are 14 T cell receptor beta chains from a single sample sequenced in a study of radiotherapy plus CTLA-4 blockade in lung cancer. This table comes from immunoSEQ multiplex PCR, and its TCRdb copy is limited to in-frame clones, with some not included. The sample lists 50,000 to 65,000 clones; over 65% were seen once. Source: peripheral blood, taken from a patient treated with radiotherapy plus ipilimumab. Receptor source: a human donor with non-small cell lung cancer who had a partial response to radiotherapy plus ipilimumab.

The gene calls are TRBV5-5 and TRBJ2-7; possibly TRBD1 for D (7 bases). Germline CDR1 is SGHKS and CDR2 is YYEKEE (reference sequence). The germline V and J ends were trimmed by 3 bases and 0 bases, with 10 bases remaining between them. The CDR3 spans 14 residues. CDR3 DNA sequence: TGTGCCAGCAGCTGGGGGGACAGCTCCTACGAGCAGTACTTC. Its translation is CASSWGDSSYEQYF.

This clone was detected only once. V is TRBV27 and J is TRBJ1-1, with a weak D call TRBD1 (5 bases). The CDR3 has 13 residues. V lost 3 bases, J lost 5 bases, and 10 bases lay in between. Germline CDR1 and CDR2: MNHEY and SMNVEV (reference sequence). CDR3 sequence: CASSFARQTEAFF. In nucleotides, the CDR3 is TGTGCCAGCAGTTTTGCGCGACAGACTGAAGCTTTCTTT.

The chain is built from TRBV2 and TRBJ1-1; D is possibly TRBD1 (5 bases). CDR3 length: 12 residues. Trimming stripped 7 bases from V and 1 base from J, with 7 bases between. The germline V gene has CDR1 SNHLY and CDR2 FYNNEI. The CDR3 region has the DNA TGTGCCAGCACCCAGGGGAACACTGAAGCTTTCTTT. Residues: CASTQGNTEAFF.

The rearrangement links TRBV27 to TRBJ1-4, with 8 bases lining up with TRBD1. The CDR3 spans 17 residues. The J segment lost 4 bases and the V segment lost 5 bases, leaving 12 bases of the junction unmatched. Germline values: CDR1 MNHEY, CDR2 SMNVEV (reference sequence). The DNA for the CDR3 is TGTGCCAGCAGTGTCGGACAGGGAGCCACCTTTAATGAAAAACTGTTTTTT. Translating gives CASSVGQGATFNEKLFF.

The CDR3 loop reads CASSRETYEQYF. The CDR3 bases are TGTGCCAGCAGTAGGGAGACCTACGAGCAGTACTTC. The chain is built from TRBV2 and TRBJ2-7, with D tentatively TRBD2 (5 bases). V lost 5 bases and J lost 2, with 7 bases in between. CDR3 length: 12 amino acids. The germline gives CDR1 SNHLY, CDR2 FYNNEI.

This chain uses TRBV5-4 with TRBJ2-3; possibly TRBD1 for D (6 bases). Trimming removed 8 bases at V and 0 bases at J, with 10 bases between. This CDR3 is 13 amino acids long. Germline V gene lookup returns CDR1 SGHNT and CDR2 YYREEE (reference sequence). The CDR3 protein is CASTGISTDTQYF. As DNA, the CDR3 is TGTGCCAGTACAGGGATTAGCACAGATACGCAGTATTTT.

The chain employs TRBV5-1 and TRBJ1-2; 7 nucleotides align to TRBD1. Trimming took 4 bases from V and 1 from J; bases not matched to a gene: 4. Germline CDR1 is SGHRS and CDR2 is YFSETQ. This CDR3 region has 14 residues. This chain's CDR3 is CASSHGTVNYGYTF. The CDR3 region has the DNA TGCGCCAGCAGCCACGGGACAGTTAACTATGGCTACACCTTC.

The chain joins TRBV7-9 to TRBJ2-5, with 8 nucleotides matching TRBD2. CDR1 is SEHNR, CDR2 FQNEAQ, per germline (reference sequence). The length of the CDR3 is 15 residues. The trim removed 6 bases at V and 4 bases at J, leaving 10 bases unmatched. The CDR3 here is CASRKTSGRGETQYF. The CDR3 nucleotides read TGTGCCAGCAGAAAAACTAGCGGTCGAGGAGAGACCCAGTACTTC. Filled out from reference TRBV7-9 and TRBJ2-5, the complete variable domain reads DTGVSQNPRHKITKRGQNVTFRCDPISEHNRLYWYRQTLGQGPEFLTYFQNEAQLEKSRLLSDRFSAERPKGSFSTLEIQRTEQGDSAMYLCASRKTSGRGETQYFGPGTRLLVL.

This sequence joins TRBV28 and TRBJ1-1, with TRBD1 matching over 8 bases. Germline V lookup: CDR1 MDHEN, CDR2 SYDVKM. The CDR3 is 18 amino acids. With 7 bases clipped from V and 0 bases from J, the junction kept 16 bases outside the gene matches. In nucleotides, the CDR3 is TGTGCCAGCAATGAAAGAGGGACAGGCGTACTGATGAACACTGAAGCTTTCTTT. This sequence encodes CASNERGTGVLMNTEAFF.

The CDR3 DNA reads TGCAGCGCCGAAGACACAGGGGCTGGAAACACCATATATTTT. Amino acid sequence: CSAEDTGAGNTIYF. The chain joins TRBV29-1 to TRBJ1-3; 7 bases match TRBD1. CDR1 and CDR2 (germline): SQVTM, ANQGSEA. V lost 7 bases, J lost 2 bases, and 8 bases stayed unmatched. The CDR3 is 14 residues long.

The V and J genes are TRBV5-1 and TRBJ2-7; 9 bases are shared with TRBD2. The CDR3 is 13 residues long. J was trimmed by 7 bases and V by 0 bases; bases with no gene match: 2. Germline V gene lookup returns CDR1 SGHRS and CDR2 YFSETQ. CDR3 sequence (DNA): TGCGCCAGCAGCTTGGTCCTAGCGGGAGAGCAGTACTTC. This encodes CASSLVLAGEQYF.

CDR3 bases: TGTGCCAGCGGGGACAGGGCCCCAGATACGCAGTATTTT. Translating it yields CASGDRAPDTQYF. The chain combines TRBV6-1 with TRBJ2-3; 9 bases line up with TRBD1. V was clipped by 8 bases and J by 4 bases; unmatched bases: 4. Germline V gene lookup returns CDR1 MNHNS and CDR2 SASEGT. The CDR3 spans 13 residues.

V is TRBV7-7 and J is TRBJ2-1; 9 nucleotides line up with TRBD2. Germline loops: CDR1 SSHAT, CDR2 FNYEAQ (reference sequence). The CDR3 is 17 amino acids. The junction had 8 bases not matched to a gene; V was cut back by 5 bases and J by 0 bases. The CDR3 reads CASSPTLAGSSYNEQFF. The DNA for the CDR3 is TGTGCCAGCAGCCCCACCCTAGCGGGGAGCTCCTACAATGAGCAGTTCTTC.

Details on this clone: Within the sample, other DNA sequences also encode this same CDR3. The V gene is TRBV7-2, the J gene TRBJ1-3, with D uncertain. Germline-derived CDR1 and CDR2 are SGHTA and FQGNSA. The CDR3 spans 13 residues. The V end lost 4 bases, the J end lost 0 bases, and 4 bases lay between the germline ends. In nucleotides, the CDR3 is TGTGCCAGCAGCTCTAGCTCTGGAAACACCATATATTTT. Amino acids: CASSSSSGNTIYF.